One sample yielded the 9 T cell receptor beta chains listed below, sequenced in a study of blood T cell repertoires in COVID-19. Method: immunoSEQ multiplex PCR; TCRdb's copy keeps in-frame clones and lacks some. The data contain some 190,000 clones, roughly 89% of them singletons. Sequenced: PBMCs or T cells enriched from blood (not recorded which). Receptor source: a woman in her forties with acute COVID-19.

The chain joins TRBV20-1 to TRBJ2-1, with D unresolved. Germline V CDR1 and CDR2: DFQATT, SNEGSKA (reference sequence). Trimming removed 0 bases at V and 12 bases at J, with 9 bases between. This CDR3 comprises 11 residues. The CDR3 here is CSARDPPGQFF. Here the CDR3 DNA reads TGCAGTGCTAGAGATCCGCCCGGGCAGTTCTTC.

The chain recombines TRBV9 with TRBJ2-1; the match to TRBD1 covers 10 bases. V lost 0 bases to trimming and J lost 5 bases; unmatched junction nucleotides: 5. CDR3 length equals 16 residues. Germline V CDR1 and CDR2: SGDLS, YYNGEE. Written as DNA, the CDR3 is TGTGCCAGCAGCGTAGTCCCCGGGACAGGGGACAATGAGCAGTTCTTC. This translates into CASSVVPGTGDNEQFF.

The chain combines TRBV28 with TRBJ1-5; D may be TRBD1 (5 bases). This CDR3 spans 16 amino acids. The V gene lost 5 bases and the J gene lost 0 bases, with 14 bases spanning the gap. CDR1 is MDHEN and CDR2 is SYDVKM in the germline V gene. CDR3: CASSPETVYSNQPQHF. Written as DNA, the CDR3 is TGTGCCAGCAGTCCGGAGACAGTTTATAGCAATCAGCCCCAGCATTTT.

The chain carries TRBV11-3 and TRBJ2-5, with a weak D call TRBD2 (5 bases). Per the germline V gene, CDR1 is SGHNT and CDR2 is YENEEA. Between the trimmed V and J ends, which lost 1 base and 5 bases, there was a span of 14 bases. This CDR3 comprises 15 residues. The CDR3 DNA follows: TGTGCCAGCAGCTTAGGTTCCCATGAGGGCGAGACCCAGTACTTC. Protein: CASSLGSHEGETQYF.

V and J are TRBV9 and TRBJ2-2, with D perhaps matching TRBD2 (6 bases). The V gene lost 4 bases and the J gene lost 4 bases, with 14 bases spanning the gap. The CDR3 covers 15 residues. Germline lookup yields CDR1 SGDLS and CDR2 YYNGEE. CDR3 in amino acids: CASSPGEGGTGELFF. The CDR3 region has the DNA TGTGCCAGCAGCCCGGGAGAGGGCGGCACCGGGGAGCTGTTTTTT.

The chain recombines TRBV2 with TRBJ2-5; TRBD2 might be the D (5 bases). Trimming shortened V by 4 bases and J by 2 bases, and 11 bases separated the two germline ends. The CDR3 is 14 amino acids. Germline CDR1 and CDR2: SNHLY and FYNNEI. The CDR3 here is CASSGGGEQETQYF. The CDR3 region has the DNA TGTGCCAGCAGTGGTGGTGGGGAGCAAGAGACCCAGTACTTC. The full variable domain, completed using reference TRBV2 and TRBJ2-5, is EPEVTQTPSHQVTQMGQEVILRCVPISNHLYFYWYRQILGQKVEFLVSFYNNEISEKSEIFDDQFSVERPDGSNFTLKIRSTKLEDSAMYFCASSGGGEQETQYFGPGTRLLVL.

The chain combines TRBV5-1 with TRBJ1-3, with TRBD1 identical over 7 bases. CDR1 and CDR2 (germline): SGHRS, YFSETQ. The CDR3 runs 17 residues. V trimming: 3 bases; J trimming: 0 bases; junction bases outside the gene matches: 9. CDR3 coding DNA: TGCGCCAGCAGCTCAACCCCGGGACAGTCCTCTGGAAACACCATATATTTT. This encodes CASSSTPGQSSGNTIYF.

The genes are TRBV5-5 and TRBJ2-2; no definite D call. V gave up 0 bases and J gave up 0 bases, with 6 bases separating them. CDR3 length: 15 residues. The germline V gene has CDR1 SGHKS and CDR2 YYEKEE (reference sequence). DNA of the CDR3: TGTGCCAGCAGCTTGGTACTCGCGAACACCGGGGAGCTGTTTTTT. It codes for CASSLVLANTGELFF.

The V and J genes are TRBV20-1 and TRBJ2-6, with D maybe TRBD2 (6 bases). Germline CDR1 is DFQATT and CDR2 is SNEGSKA (reference sequence). Trimming stripped 3 bases from V and 3 bases from J, with 15 bases between. This CDR3 spans 16 amino acids. The CDR3 reads CSASHFAGIGANVLTF. The DNA for the CDR3 is TGCAGTGCTAGTCACTTTGCGGGGATTGGGGCCAACGTCCTGACTTTC.